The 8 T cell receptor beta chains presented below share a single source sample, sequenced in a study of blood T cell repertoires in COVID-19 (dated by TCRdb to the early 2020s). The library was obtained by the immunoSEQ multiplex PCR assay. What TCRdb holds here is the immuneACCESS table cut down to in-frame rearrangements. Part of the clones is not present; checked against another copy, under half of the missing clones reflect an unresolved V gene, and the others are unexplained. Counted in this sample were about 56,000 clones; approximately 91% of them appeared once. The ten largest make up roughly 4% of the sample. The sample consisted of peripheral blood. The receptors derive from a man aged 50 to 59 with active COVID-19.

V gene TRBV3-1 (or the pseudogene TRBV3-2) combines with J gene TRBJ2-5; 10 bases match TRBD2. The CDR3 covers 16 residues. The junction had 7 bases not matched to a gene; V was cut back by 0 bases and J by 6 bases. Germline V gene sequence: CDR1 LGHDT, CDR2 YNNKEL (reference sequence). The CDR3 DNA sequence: TGTGCCAGCAGCCAAGATCGAGTAGCGGGGGGTCAGACCCAGTACTTC. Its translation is CASSQDRVAGGQTQYF.

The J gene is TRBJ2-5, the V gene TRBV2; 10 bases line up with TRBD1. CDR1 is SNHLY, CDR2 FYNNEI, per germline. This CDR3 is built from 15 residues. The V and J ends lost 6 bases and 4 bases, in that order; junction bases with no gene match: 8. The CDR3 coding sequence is TGTGCCAGCAGGTTCGACAGGGGGCAGAGAGAGACCCAGTACTTC. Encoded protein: CASRFDRGQRETQYF.

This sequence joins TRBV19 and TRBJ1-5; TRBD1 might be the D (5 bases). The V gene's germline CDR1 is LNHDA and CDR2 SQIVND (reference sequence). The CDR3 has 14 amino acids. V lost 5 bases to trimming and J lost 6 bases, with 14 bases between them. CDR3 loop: CASSQAGFGQPQHF. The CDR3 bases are TGTGCCAGTAGTCAGGCAGGGTTTGGTCAGCCCCAGCATTTT.

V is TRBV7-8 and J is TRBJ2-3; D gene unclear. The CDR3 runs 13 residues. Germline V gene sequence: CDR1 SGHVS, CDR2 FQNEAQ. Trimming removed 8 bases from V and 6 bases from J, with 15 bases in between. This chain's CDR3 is CASQLRSQDTQYF. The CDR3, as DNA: TGTGCCAGCCAGCTGAGGTCTCAGGATACGCAGTATTTT.

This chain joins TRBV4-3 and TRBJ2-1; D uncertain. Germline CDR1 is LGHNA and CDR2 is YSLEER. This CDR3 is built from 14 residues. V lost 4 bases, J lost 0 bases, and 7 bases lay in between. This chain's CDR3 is CASSLSFSYNEQFF. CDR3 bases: TGCGCCAGCAGCCTCAGTTTCTCCTACAATGAGCAGTTCTTC.

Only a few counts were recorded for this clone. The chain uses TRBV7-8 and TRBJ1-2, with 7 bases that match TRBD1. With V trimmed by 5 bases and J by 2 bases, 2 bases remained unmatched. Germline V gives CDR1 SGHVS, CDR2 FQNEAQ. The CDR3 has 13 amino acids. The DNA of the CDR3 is TGTGCCAGCAGCCTGGGACAGAACTATGGCTACACCTTC. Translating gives CASSLGQNYGYTF.

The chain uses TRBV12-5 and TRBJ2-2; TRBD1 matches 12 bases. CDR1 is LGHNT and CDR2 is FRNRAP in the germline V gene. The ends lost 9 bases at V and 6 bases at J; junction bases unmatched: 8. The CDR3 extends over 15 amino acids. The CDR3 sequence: CASHGGQGAPGELFF. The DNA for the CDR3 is TGTGCTAGCCACGGGGGACAGGGGGCCCCCGGGGAGCTGTTTTTT.

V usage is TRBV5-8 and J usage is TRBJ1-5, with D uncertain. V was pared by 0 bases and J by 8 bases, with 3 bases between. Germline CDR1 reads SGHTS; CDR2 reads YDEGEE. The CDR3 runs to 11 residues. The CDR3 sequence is CASSLVKPQHF. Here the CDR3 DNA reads TGTGCCAGCAGCTTGGTAAAGCCCCAGCATTTT. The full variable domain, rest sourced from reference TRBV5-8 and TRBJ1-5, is EAGVTQSPTHLIKTRGQQATLRCSPISGHTSVYWYQQALGLGLQFLLWYDEGEERNRGNFPPRFSGRQFPNYSSELNVNALELEDSALYLCASSLVKPQHFGDGTRLSIL.